The sequence of this T cell receptor beta chain was determined in a study of early T cells in non-severe SARS-CoV-2 infection. Whole-study context: The input, bulk RNA from unsorted whole blood, was sequenced, and chains were unpaired.

Note on this clonotype: As yet, its antigen is unknown.

Unique molecular identifiers tagged individual cDNA molecules. MiXCR was run by TCRdb on the 5' RACE reads, yielding one entry per CDR3 protein. The data contain about 98,000 distinct CDR3 sequences, around an eighth of them singletons. The CDR3 has 15 residues. Germline CDR1 and CDR2: PRHDT and FYEKMQ (reference sequence). Deletions cut 5 bases from V and 0 bases from J, with 14 bases between. Study observations and caveats: Missing private and CD4 specificities, VDJdb matching favored anti-spike CD8 responses.

The sequencing sample was made of whole blood. The V and J genes are TRBV13 and TRBJ2-7; perhaps TRBD2 as D (5 bases). The source of this sequence is an adult who was a healthcare worker with PCR-confirmed SARS-CoV-2 infection or an uninfected control (not recorded which). The CDR3 sequence is CASSRRTLSSYEQYF. Written as DNA, the CDR3 is TGTGCCAGCAGCCGGAGGACTCTCAGCTCCTACGAGCAGTACTTC.